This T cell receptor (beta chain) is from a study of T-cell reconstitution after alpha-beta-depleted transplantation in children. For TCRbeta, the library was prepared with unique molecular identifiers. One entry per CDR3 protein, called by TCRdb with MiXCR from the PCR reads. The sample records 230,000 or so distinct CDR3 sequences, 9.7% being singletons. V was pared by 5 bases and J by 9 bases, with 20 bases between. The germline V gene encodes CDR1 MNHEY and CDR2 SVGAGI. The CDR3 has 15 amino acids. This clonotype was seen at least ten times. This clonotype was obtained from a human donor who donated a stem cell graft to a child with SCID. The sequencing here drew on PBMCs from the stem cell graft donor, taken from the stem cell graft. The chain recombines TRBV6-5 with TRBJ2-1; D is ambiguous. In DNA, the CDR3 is TGTGCCAGCAGTCCCGACGGACCCTATTTTGGTGAGCAGTTCTTC. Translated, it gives CASSPDGPYFGEQFF.